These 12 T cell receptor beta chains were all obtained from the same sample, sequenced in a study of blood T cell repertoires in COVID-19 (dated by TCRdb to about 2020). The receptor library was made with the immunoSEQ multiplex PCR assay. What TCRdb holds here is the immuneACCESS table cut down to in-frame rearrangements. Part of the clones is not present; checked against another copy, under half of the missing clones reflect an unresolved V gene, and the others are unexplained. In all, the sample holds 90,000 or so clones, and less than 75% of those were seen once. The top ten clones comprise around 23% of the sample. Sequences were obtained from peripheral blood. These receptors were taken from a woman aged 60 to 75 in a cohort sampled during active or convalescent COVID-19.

The CDR3 reads CASLRIPNTEAFF. The CDR3 nucleotides are TGTGCCAGCCTTAGAATCCCGAACACTGAAGCTTTCTTT. The chain combines TRBV7-8 with TRBJ1-1; D unclear. The ends were cut back, 8 bases at V and 1 base at J, with 11 bases in the middle. CDR1 and CDR2 from the germline V gene are SGHVS and FQNEAQ. CDR3 size: 13 residues.

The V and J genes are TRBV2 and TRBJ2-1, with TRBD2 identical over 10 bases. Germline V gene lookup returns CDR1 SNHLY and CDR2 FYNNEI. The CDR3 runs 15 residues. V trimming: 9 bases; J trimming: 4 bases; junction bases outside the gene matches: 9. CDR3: CASYRGLANYNEQFF. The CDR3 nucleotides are TGTGCCAGTTACCGGGGACTAGCGAATTACAATGAGCAGTTCTTC. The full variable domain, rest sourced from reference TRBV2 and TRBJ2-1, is EPEVTQTPSHQVTQMGQEVILRCVPISNHLYFYWYRQILGQKVEFLVSFYNNEISEKSEIFDDQFSVERPDGSNFTLKIRSTKLEDSAMYFCASYRGLANYNEQFFGPGTRLTVL.

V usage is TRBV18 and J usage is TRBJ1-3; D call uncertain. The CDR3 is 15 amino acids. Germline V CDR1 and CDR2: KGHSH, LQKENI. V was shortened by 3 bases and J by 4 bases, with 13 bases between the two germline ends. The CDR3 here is CASSPGQIPGNTIYF. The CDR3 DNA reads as TGTGCCAGCTCACCTGGCCAGATACCCGGAAACACCATATATTTT.

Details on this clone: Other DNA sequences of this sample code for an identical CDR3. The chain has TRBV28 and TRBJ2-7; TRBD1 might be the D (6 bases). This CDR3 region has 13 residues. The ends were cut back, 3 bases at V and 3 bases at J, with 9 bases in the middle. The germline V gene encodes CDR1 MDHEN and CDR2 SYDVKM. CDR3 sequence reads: CASSFRGYYEQYF. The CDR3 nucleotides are TGTGCCAGCAGTTTCAGGGGATACTACGAGCAGTACTTC.

The DNA of the CDR3 is TGTGCCAGCAGCTTAGGGGGTCTAGCGGTAAGCACAGATACGCAGTATTTT. This gives the protein CASSLGGLAVSTDTQYF. This chain links TRBV11-2 with TRBJ2-3; 7 bases line up with TRBD2. CDR3 size: 17 residues. J was trimmed by 0 bases and V by 1 base; bases with no gene match: 7. The germline gives CDR1 SGHAT, CDR2 FQNNGV.

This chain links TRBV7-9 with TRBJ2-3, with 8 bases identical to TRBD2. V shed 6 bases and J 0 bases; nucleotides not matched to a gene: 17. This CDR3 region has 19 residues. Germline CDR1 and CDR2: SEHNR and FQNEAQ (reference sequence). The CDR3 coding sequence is TGTGCCAGCAGACCCTTTGGGAGCGGGGGACCCCATAGCACAGATACGCAGTATTTT. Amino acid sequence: CASRPFGSGGPHSTDTQYF. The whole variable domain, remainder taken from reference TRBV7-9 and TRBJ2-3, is DTGVSQNPRHKITKRGQNVTFRCDPISEHNRLYWYRQTLGQGPEFLTYFQNEAQLEKSRLLSDRFSAERPKGSFSTLEIQRTEQGDSAMYLCASRPFGSGGPHSTDTQYFGPGTRLTVL.

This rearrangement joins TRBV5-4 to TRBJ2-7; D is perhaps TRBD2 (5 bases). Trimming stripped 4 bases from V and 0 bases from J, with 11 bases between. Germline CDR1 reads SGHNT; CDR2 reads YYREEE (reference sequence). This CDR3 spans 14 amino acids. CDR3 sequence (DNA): TGTGCCAGCAGCCAGGACTTTGGCTCCTACGAGCAGTACTTC. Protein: CASSQDFGSYEQYF.

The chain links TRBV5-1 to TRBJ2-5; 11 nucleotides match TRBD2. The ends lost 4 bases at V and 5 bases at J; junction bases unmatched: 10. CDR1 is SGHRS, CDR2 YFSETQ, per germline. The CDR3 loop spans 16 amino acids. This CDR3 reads CASSRSGGAAQETQYF. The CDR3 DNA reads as TGCGCCAGCAGCCGTAGCGGGGGGGCCGCCCAGGAGACCCAGTACTTC.

The chain's CDR3 is CASSPLNYGYTF. DNA of the CDR3: TGTGCCAGCAGCCCACTTAACTATGGCTACACCTTC. This chain uses TRBV14 with TRBJ1-2; D remains unclear. Germline V lookup: CDR1 SGHDN, CDR2 FVKESK. This CDR3 is built from 12 residues. V was clipped by 4 bases and J by 1 base, with 4 bases between them.

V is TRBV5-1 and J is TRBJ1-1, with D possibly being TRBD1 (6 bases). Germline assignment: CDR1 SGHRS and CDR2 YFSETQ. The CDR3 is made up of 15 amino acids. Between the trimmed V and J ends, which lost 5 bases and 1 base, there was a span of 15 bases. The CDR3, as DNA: TGCGCCAGCAGATCACAACAGGGTACGAACACTGAAGCTTTCTTT. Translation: CASRSQQGTNTEAFF.

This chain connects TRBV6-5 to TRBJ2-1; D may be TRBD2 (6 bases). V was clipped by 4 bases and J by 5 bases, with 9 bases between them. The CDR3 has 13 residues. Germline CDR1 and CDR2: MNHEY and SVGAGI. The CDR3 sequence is CASSFGSHNEQFF. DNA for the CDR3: TGTGCCAGCAGTTTCGGGAGTCACAATGAGCAGTTCTTC.

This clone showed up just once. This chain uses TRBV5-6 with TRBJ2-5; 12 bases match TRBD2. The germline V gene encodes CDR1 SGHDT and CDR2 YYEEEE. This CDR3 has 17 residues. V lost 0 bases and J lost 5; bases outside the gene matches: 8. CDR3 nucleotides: TGTGCCAGCAGCTTGGTGCCCCTAGCGGGGGGGCGTGAGACCCAGTACTTC. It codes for CASSLVPLAGGRETQYF.